What follows are 19 T cell receptor beta chains derived from one specimen sequenced in a study of glioma-infiltrating T cells (dated by TCRdb to the mid-2010s). The sample was run on an Illumina MiSeq. The iRepertoire nested amplicon-rescue multiplex PCR (arm-PCR) platform was used to amplify TCR alpha and beta CDR3 regions from RNA. The raw public reads went through TCRdb reprocessing: fastp at Q25, MiXCR clone calling, in-frame beta chains kept. Identical CDR3 protein sequences are pooled into one entry, listed with their most common genes and DNA. The sample includes about 410,000 distinct CDR3 sequences, with less than 50% observed a single time. The leading ten clones occupy about 12% of the sample. Sequencing used glioma tissue, nonneoplastic brain tissue, or PBMCs (not recorded which). These receptors all stem from a human donor with low-grade glioma or glioblastoma, undergoing nonglioma brain surgery, or in good health (not recorded which).

The chain joins TRBV29-1 to TRBJ2-5, with 8 positions matching TRBD2. The CDR3 runs 13 residues. Germline assignment: CDR1 SQVTM and CDR2 ANQGSEA. Losses at the gene ends were 4 bases for V and 1 base for J; bases not matched to a gene: 2. The DNA of the CDR3 is TGCAGCGTTGCGGGACTAGGCCAAGAGACCCAGTACTTC. This translates into CSVAGLGQETQYF.

The J gene is TRBJ1-3, the V gene TRBV3-1; D is perhaps TRBD1 (6 bases). The CDR3 is made up of 17 amino acids. The V end was cut by 0 bases, the J end by 5 bases, with 17 bases between. CDR1 is LGHDT, CDR2 YNNKEL, per germline (reference sequence). The CDR3 loop reads CASSQDPGANRRNTIYF. As DNA, the CDR3 is TGTGCCAGCAGCCAAGATCCGGGGGCAAATCGTAGAAACACCATATATTTT. Full variable domain (outside the CDR3, taken from reference TRBV3-1 and TRBJ1-3): DTAVSQTPKYLVTQMGNDKSIKCEQNLGHDTMYWYKQDSKKFLKIMFSYNNKELIINETVPNRFSPKSPDKAHLNLHINSLELGDSAVYFCASSQDPGANRRNTIYFGEGSWLTVV.

This chain joins TRBV28 and TRBJ2-7; 8 bases agree with TRBD1. The CDR3 extends over 15 amino acids. With V trimmed by 4 bases and J by 4 bases, 9 bases remained unmatched. Germline values: CDR1 MDHEN, CDR2 SYDVKM. The CDR3 here is CASSSRDRTLYEQYF. DNA of the CDR3: TGTGCCAGCAGTTCCCGGGACAGGACTCTTTACGAGCAGTACTTC.

Ten or more counts support this clonotype. The chain has TRBV6-5 and TRBJ2-7, with 12 bases identical to TRBD2. The CDR3 covers 15 residues. Trimming at V came to 2 bases and at J to 6 bases, leaving 5 bases not matched to a gene. Germline V gene lookup returns CDR1 MNHEY and CDR2 SVGAGI. The DNA of the CDR3 is TGTGCCAGCAGTTACGCTAGCGGGAGGGCCTTCGAGCAGTACTTC. Protein: CASSYASGRAFEQYF.

As regards this clonotype: Here the CDR3 omits its conserved ending phenylalanine or tryptophan, so a read error is the likely source. The chain uses TRBV27 and TRBJ2-7, with 12 bases that match TRBD2. Germline V gives CDR1 MNHEY, CDR2 SMNVEV (reference sequence). CDR3 size: 15 residues. V shed 5 bases, J shed 4 bases, and the junction held 6 bases outside the gene matches. Written as DNA, the CDR3 is TGTGCCAGCAGTCCCTCGACTAGCGGGAGTTACGAGCAGTACTTA. Its translation: CASSPSTSGSYEQYL.

On this clonotype: This may arise from a read error, as a much more abundant clone is one base away. Without the conserved terminal phenylalanine or tryptophan, this CDR3 likely stems from a read error. The CDR3 nucleotides read TGTGCCACCAGCAGAGGGACAGGAACCTACGAGCAGTACTCC. Its protein product is CATSRGTGTYEQYS. The chain recombines TRBV15 with TRBJ2-7; 7 bases agree with TRBD1. V shed 1 base, J shed 2 bases, and the junction held 2 bases outside the gene matches. The length of the CDR3 is 14 residues. The germline CDR1 and CDR2 sequences are LNHNV and YYDKDF (reference sequence).

This chain links TRBV6-6 with TRBJ2-1; possible D gene TRBD1, 5 bases. The CDR3 runs 12 residues. The ends were cut back, 2 bases at V and 9 bases at J, with 8 bases in the middle. Germline-derived CDR1 and CDR2 are MNHNY and SVGAGI (reference sequence). The CDR3 DNA is TGTGCCAGCAGTTACGGGGCCGGTGAGCAGTTCTTC. Translation: CASSYGAGEQFF.

This chain connects TRBV7-3 to TRBJ2-7, with TRBD2 matching over 8 bases. Germline CDR1 and CDR2: SGHTA and FQGTGA. V gave up 1 base and J gave up 2 bases; unmatched junction bases: 16. CDR3 size: 19 residues. CDR3 loop: CASSLMGGASGRSPYEQYF. The CDR3 DNA is TGTGCCAGCAGCTTAATGGGGGGCGCAAGCGGGAGAAGCCCCTACGAGCAGTACTTC. Together with reference TRBV7-3 and TRBJ2-7, the CDR3 gives the full variable domain: GAGVSQTPSNKVTEKGKYVELRCDPISGHTALYWYRQSLGQGPEFLIYFQGTGAADDSGLPNDRFFAVRPEGSVSTLKIQRTERGDSAVYLCASSLMGGASGRSPYEQYFGPGTRLTVT.

The CDR3 DNA sequence: TGCGCCAGCAGCTTCGTCGCGGGAGGCCTCGAGCAGTTCTTC. As protein: CASSFVAGGLEQFF. This chain links TRBV5-1 with TRBJ2-1; 8 positions match TRBD2. The CDR3 consists of 14 residues. The germline CDR1 and CDR2 sequences are SGHRS and YFSETQ. Trimming at V came to 2 bases and at J to 10 bases, leaving 8 bases not matched to a gene.

This clonotype was counted many times. This sequence joins TRBV28 and TRBJ2-7, with D perhaps TRBD1 or TRBD2 (5 bases each). Trimming left V 7 bases short and J 4 bases short, with 11 bases between. There are 12 residues in the CDR3. Per the germline V gene, CDR1 is MDHEN and CDR2 is SYDVKM. Written as DNA, the CDR3 is TGTGCCAGCACCCGAGGGGATTACGAGCAGTACTTC. Translating it yields CASTRGDYEQYF.

This clonotype has at least ten counts. This chain connects TRBV6-2 or TRBV6-3 to TRBJ2-7; D is unresolved. The CDR3 is 13 residues long. V was shortened by 3 bases and J by 0 bases, with 6 bases between the two germline ends. Germline assignment: CDR1 MNHEY and CDR2 SVGEGT. Written as DNA, the CDR3 is TGTGCCAGCAGTTATCAGGACTCCTACGAGCAGTACTTC. Protein: CASSYQDSYEQYF.

This clonotype was observed a few times. The chain carries TRBV15 and TRBJ2-7, with D tentatively TRBD1 or TRBD2 (5 bases each). The CDR3 is made up of 17 amino acids. V was cut by 3 bases and J by 0 bases, with 18 bases left in between. Germline V gene lookup returns CDR1 LNHNV and CDR2 YYDKDF (reference sequence). CDR3 loop: CATSSRFGDLGSYEQYF. DNA of the CDR3: TGTGCCACCAGCAGCCGCTTTGGGGACCTAGGCTCCTACGAGCAGTACTTC.

This clonotype was picked up many times. This sequence joins TRBV6-2 or TRBV6-3 and TRBJ2-5; D remains ambiguous. The V end lost 6 bases, the J end lost 4 bases, and 6 bases lay between the germline ends. The CDR3 runs to 11 residues. CDR1 and CDR2 from the germline V gene are MNHEY and SVGEGT. The CDR3 sequence is CASSRRETQYF. CDR3 bases: TGTGCCAGCAGCCGCCGAGAGACCCAGTACTTC.

This sequence joins TRBV19 and TRBJ1-5, with D hard to call. The germline CDR1 and CDR2 sequences are LNHDA and SQIVND (reference sequence). Between the trimmed V and J ends, which lost 10 bases and 0 bases, there was a span of 22 bases. This CDR3 is built from 17 residues. The CDR3 DNA reads as TGTGCCACCCAAGAATCATGGGAACCTTATAGCAATCAGCCCCAGCATTTT. Translating gives CATQESWEPYSNQPQHF.

V is TRBV15 and J is TRBJ2-3; 8 positions match TRBD1. This CDR3 region has 14 residues. From germline, CDR1 is LNHNV and CDR2 YYDKDF (reference sequence). V was pared by 3 bases and J by 3 bases, with 2 bases of the junction left unmatched. CDR3 coding DNA: TGTGCCACCAGCAGCCGACAGGGGACAGATACGCAGTATTTT. Translating gives CATSSRQGTDTQYF. Variable domain in full (rest from reference TRBV15 and TRBJ2-3): DAMVIQNPRYQVTQFGKPVTLSCSQTLNHNVMYWYQQKSSQAPKLLFHYYDKDFNNEADTPDNFQSRRPNTSFCFLDIRSPGLGDTAMYLCATSSRQGTDTQYFGPGTRLTVL.

V usage is TRBV4-3 and J usage is TRBJ2-2, with D unclear. The CDR3 length is 14 residues. Trimming shortened V by 3 bases and J by 4 bases, and 9 bases separated the two germline ends. Germline-derived CDR1 and CDR2 are LGHNA and YSLEER. DNA for the CDR3: TGCGCCAGCAGCCACACCGTTACCACCGGGGAGCTGTTTTTT. Translating it yields CASSHTVTTGELFF.

Of note for this clonotype: A much bigger clone sits one base away, suggesting this may be a read error. The missing conserved phenylalanine or tryptophan at the end of this CDR3 makes a read error likely. V is TRBV15 and J is TRBJ2-1, with no clear D. From germline, CDR1 is LNHNV and CDR2 YYDKDF (reference sequence). V gave up 2 bases and J gave up 3 bases, with 8 bases separating them. CDR3 length: 14 amino acids. The CDR3 region has the DNA TGTGCCACCAGCAGACCGAAGGGCTACAATGAGCAGTTCTCC. Its translation is CATSRPKGYNEQFS.

The chain combines TRBV6-1 with TRBJ1-1; unclear D gene. The CDR3 extends over 14 amino acids. Germline CDR1 MNHNS, CDR2 SASEGT. V shed 2 bases and J shed 7 bases, with 14 bases lying between them. This CDR3 is CASSESYPRGEAFF. CDR3 nucleotides: TGTGCCAGCAGTGAATCGTATCCTCGGGGTGAAGCTTTCTTT.

This chain uses TRBV7-2 with TRBJ2-7; D is possibly TRBD2 (6 bases). CDR3 length: 14 amino acids. Germline CDR1 reads SGHTA; CDR2 reads FQGNSA. V shed 5 bases and J shed 0 bases, with 11 bases lying between them. The DNA for the CDR3 is TGTGCCAGCAGCCCCATGCGGGACTCCTACGAGCAGTACTTC. Residues: CASSPMRDSYEQYF.